This TCR beta chain was documented in a study of T cell repertoires in cytomegalovirus infection. TCRdb reprocessed the reads via MiXCR and lists one record per CDR3 protein. The sample contains around 230,000 distinct CDR3 sequences, about 38% of which appear only once. Per the germline V gene, CDR1 is LGHNT and CDR2 is FRNRAP. CDR3 size: 14 residues. Trimming pared 1 base from V and 8 bases from J, leaving 14 bases between. About this clonotype itself: Its antigen remains unidentified.

The source is a human donor in good health (CMV status not recorded). Some clones in this sample may be carry-over from other donors' samples. The rearrangement joins TRBV12-5 to TRBJ1-2; perhaps TRBD1 as D (6 bases). The sequencing used CD8+ T cells from cultured PBMCs, collected from culture after CMV antigen stimulation. CDR3 region: CASGLGQGLQGYTF. The CDR3, as DNA: TGTGCTAGTGGTTTGGGGCAGGGGTTGCAAGGCTACACCTTC.